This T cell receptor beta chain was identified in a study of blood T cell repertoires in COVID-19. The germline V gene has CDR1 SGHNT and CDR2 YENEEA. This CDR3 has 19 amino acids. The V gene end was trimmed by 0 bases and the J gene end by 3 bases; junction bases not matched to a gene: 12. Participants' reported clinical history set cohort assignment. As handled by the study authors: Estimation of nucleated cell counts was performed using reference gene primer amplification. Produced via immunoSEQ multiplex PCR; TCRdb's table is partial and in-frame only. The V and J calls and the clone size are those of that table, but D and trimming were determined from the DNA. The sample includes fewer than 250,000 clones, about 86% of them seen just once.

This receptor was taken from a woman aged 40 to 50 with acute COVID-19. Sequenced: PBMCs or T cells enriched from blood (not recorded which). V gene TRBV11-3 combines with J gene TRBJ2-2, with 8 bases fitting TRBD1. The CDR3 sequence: CASSLDVRIRTGYTGELFF. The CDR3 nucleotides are TGTGCCAGCAGCTTAGACGTTAGAATCCGGACAGGGTACACCGGGGAGCTGTTTTTT.